Sequencing of this TCR beta chain was carried out in a study of shared clonotypes between healthy human individuals. Looking at the study overall: Per donor, three plates held CD4 naive cells, three held CD4 memory, two held CD8 naive and one held CD8 memory. The study's findings and limits: Sampling covered nothing but blood. Tissue TCR repertoires likely differ from those found in blood. Non-shared clonotypes showed lower generation probabilities than clonotypes common to all four donors.

TCRdb keeps only in-frame clones here, not all; method: immunoSEQ multiplex PCR. Of about 1.1 million clones listed, more than 75% are singletons. V gave up 2 bases and J gave up 6 bases, with 10 bases separating them. Per germline, CDR1 SGHVS and CDR2 FNYEAQ. CDR3 length: 14 amino acids. A remark on this clone: Antigen unknown.

The clonotype originates from a young man in good health. Some clones in this sample may be carry-over from other donors' samples. The rearrangement joins TRBV7-6 to TRBJ2-2, with D unresolved. The sample comprised memory CD4+ T cells from PBMCs. Subset denoted: CD45RA-negative fraction. CDR3 bases: TGTGCCAGCAGCTTAAGACCGACGTCCGGGGAGCTGTTTTTT. Translated: CASSLRPTSGELFF.